The rows below give T cell receptor beta chains drawn from one sample of a study of blood T cell repertoires in COVID-19. The data were produced by immunoSEQ multiplex PCR, yet TCRdb's version contains in-frame clones alone and is incomplete. The data show some 200,000 clones, more than 80% seen once. Material: peripheral blood. These receptors were obtained from a man in his forties or fifties with acute or convalescent COVID-19. The CDR3 runs from the conserved cysteine through the conserved F or W. The order of the fields is J gene, D gene, clone size, V gene, CDR3 protein, CDR3 DNA. A D gene is named only where the DNA matches it firmly. Not all rows give a size; the values are once, few, many and, for expanded clones, a class.

TRBJ2-1 TRBD2 once TRBV6-5 CASAWELAYNEQFF TGTGCCAGCGCCTGGGAACTAGCGTACAATGAGCAGTTCTTC
TRBJ1-2 TRBD1 NA TRBV7-9 CASRLGGRDYGYTF TGTGCCAGCAGACTAGGGGGCAGGGACTATGGCTACACCTTC
TRBJ2-7 NA NA TRBV9 CASSGGQTPYEQYF TGTGCCAGCAGCGGCGGACAAACGCCCTACGAGCAGTACTTC
TRBJ2-1 NA NA TRBV27 CASSPPFISSYNEQFF TGTGCCAGCAGTCCCCCCTTCATTAGCTCCTACAATGAGCAGTTCTTC
TRBJ2-5 NA NA TRBV6-6 CASSLGKEETQYF TGTGCCAGCAGTCTAGGCAAGGAGGAGACCCAGTACTTC
TRBJ2-7 TRBD2 NA TRBV3-1/TRBV3-2 CASSQPSGRGFEQYF TGTGCCAGCAGCCAACCTAGCGGGAGGGGTTTCGAGCAGTACTTC
TRBJ1-2 NA NA TRBV19 CASSQRAGDYGYTF TGTGCCAGTAGTCAAAGGGCGGGCGACTATGGCTACACCTTC
TRBJ2-3 TRBD2 NA TRBV24-1 CATSDPGLADTDTQYF TGTGCCACCAGTGATCCGGGACTAGCGGACACAGATACGCAGTATTTT
TRBJ2-1 TRBD2 NA TRBV27 CASSLSVLAGRNEQFF TGTGCCAGCAGTTTATCGGTACTAGCGGGAAGGAATGAGCAGTTCTTC
TRBJ2-5 TRBD1 NA TRBV6-1 CASTPSTGKETQYF TGTGCCAGCACCCCATCGACAGGGAAAGAGACCCAGTACTTC
TRBJ1-1 NA NA TRBV27 CASSRTGTYEAFF TGTGCCAGCAGTCGAACCGGGACATACGAAGCTTTCTTT
TRBJ2-3 NA NA TRBV27 CASSLSPTNRDTQYF TGTGCCAGCAGTTTATCGCCCACTAACCGAGATACGCAGTATTTT
TRBJ2-5 TRBD1 NA TRBV5-6 CASSPGTVRSETQYF TGTGCCAGCAGCCCCGGGACAGTACGGTCGGAGACCCAGTACTTC
TRBJ1-3 NA NA TRBV14 CASSPGGGNTIYF TGTGCCAGCAGCCCCGGAGGTGGAAACACCATATATTTT
TRBJ1-2 NA NA TRBV27 CASSSWTGQPTKANYGYTF TGTGCCAGCAGTTCTTGGACGGGACAACCGACCAAAGCTAACTATGGCTACACCTTC
TRBJ1-3 TRBD1 NA TRBV7-9 CASSTGTGSGNTIYF TGTGCCAGCAGCACCGGGACAGGATCTGGAAACACCATATATTTT
TRBJ1-2 TRBD1 NA TRBV30 CAWSTTTGYGYTF TGTGCCTGGAGTACGACGACAGGGTATGGCTACACCTTC
TRBJ2-1 NA NA TRBV7-9 CASSLVSGVGEQFF TGTGCCAGCAGCTTAGTTTCCGGGGTTGGTGAGCAGTTCTTC
TRBJ2-5 NA NA TRBV12-3/TRBV12-4 CASSLTGTTQYF TGTGCCAGCAGTCTTACAGGGACGACCCAGTACTTC
TRBJ2-5 TRBD2 NA TRBV19 CASRTGGRKTQYF TGTGCCAGTAGGACGGGCGGGAGGAAGACCCAGTACTTC
TRBJ2-7 NA NA TRBV2 CASSARREQYF TGTGCCAGCAGTGCGAGGCGGGAGCAGTACTTC
TRBJ2-1 TRBD2 NA TRBV20-1 CSPRGGDEQFF TGCAGCCCGCGGGGGGGTGATGAGCAGTTCTTC
TRBJ2-5 TRBD1 NA TRBV7-2 CASSLTGSETQYF TGTGCCAGCAGCTTGACAGGGTCGGAGACCCAGTACTTC
TRBJ2-5 NA NA TRBV12-3/TRBV12-4 CASREQDQETQYF TGTGCCAGCAGGGAACAGGACCAAGAGACCCAGTACTTC
TRBJ1-1 TRBD1 medium-sized TRBV7-9 CASSSPTSGTGGPGTEAFF TGTGCCAGCAGCTCCCCAACGTCCGGGACAGGGGGCCCGGGCACTGAAGCTTTCTTT
TRBJ1-2 NA few TRBV19 CASSMQGMDYGYTF TGTGCCAGTAGTATGCAGGGGATGGACTATGGCTACACCTTC
TRBJ2-1 NA NA TRBV14 CASRVSRDSDEQFF TGTGCCAGCAGAGTTAGTCGAGACAGCGATGAGCAGTTCTTC
TRBJ1-1 TRBD1 NA TRBV9 CASSNPHPGQLNTEAFF TGTGCCAGCAGCAACCCACACCCGGGACAGCTGAACACTGAAGCTTTCTTT
TRBJ2-1 TRBD2 NA TRBV24-1 CATSDRASGDYNEQFF TGTGCCACCAGTGATAGGGCTAGCGGAGATTACAATGAGCAGTTCTTC
TRBJ2-7 TRBD1 NA TRBV10-3 CASRQGRAYEQYF TGTGCCAGTCGACAGGGGAGAGCCTACGAGCAGTACTTC
TRBJ2-3 TRBD2 once TRBV6-1 CASSAGLAGGSSDTQYF TGTGCCAGCAGTGCGGGACTAGCGGGAGGGTCTTCAGATACGCAGTATTTT
TRBJ2-1 TRBD1 once TRBV5-1 CASSLGDSSYNEQFF TGCGCCAGCAGCTTGGGGGACAGCTCCTACAATGAGCAGTTCTTC
TRBJ2-7 NA NA TRBV10-3 CATTGSSYEQYF TGTGCCACGACGGGGAGTTCATACGAGCAGTACTTC
TRBJ2-3 NA NA TRBV7-3 CASSRQDSTDTQYF TGTGCCAGCAGCCGACAGGATAGCACAGATACGCAGTATTTT
TRBJ2-7 TRBD2 NA TRBV7-9 CASTDQEGGYEQYF TGTGCCAGCACCGACCAGGAGGGAGGGTACGAGCAGTACTTC
TRBJ1-3 NA NA TRBV6-5 CASSYNPGVSGNTIYF TGTGCCAGCAGTTACAACCCGGGAGTCTCTGGAAACACCATATATTTT
TRBJ1-2 NA NA TRBV7-9 CASSSAKTGFYGYTF TGTGCCAGCAGCTCCGCAAAAACGGGATTCTATGGCTACACCTTC
TRBJ2-1 NA NA TRBV5-4 CASTPGGSYYTYNEQFF TGTGCCAGCACCCCGGGGGGCAGCTACTACACCTACAATGAGCAGTTCTTC
TRBJ2-5 TRBD2 NA TRBV30 CAWSVPAGGPWETQYF TGTGCCTGGAGTGTACCAGCGGGGGGGCCATGGGAGACCCAGTACTTC
TRBJ2-2 TRBD1 once TRBV7-2 CASSPTGWDTGELFF TGTGCCAGCAGCCCGACAGGGTGGGACACCGGGGAGCTGTTTTTT
TRBJ2-3 NA NA TRBV19 CASSIWGVDTQYF TGTGCCAGTAGTATTTGGGGGGTAGATACGCAGTATTTT
TRBJ1-2 TRBD1 NA TRBV6-5 CASKTGGNGYTF TGTGCCAGCAAGACAGGGGGAAATGGCTACACCTTC
TRBJ1-1 TRBD1 NA TRBV5-6 CASSTLQGARNTEAFF TGTGCCAGCAGCACCCTGCAGGGGGCGAGGAACACTGAAGCTTTCTTT
TRBJ2-7 TRBD1 NA TRBV5-1 CASSLVGTGPYEQYF TGCGCCAGCAGCTTGGTAGGGACAGGGCCCTACGAGCAGTACTTC
TRBJ2-3 TRBD2 NA TRBV5-4 CASSLSGLAGGSGDTQYF TGTGCCAGCAGCTTGTCGGGACTAGCGGGAGGTTCAGGGGATACGCAGTATTTT
TRBJ2-1 NA once TRBV27 CASSLWGPARRDNEQFF TGTGCCAGCAGTTTATGGGGGCCCGCCCGTAGGGACAATGAGCAGTTCTTC
TRBJ1-1 TRBD1 NA TRBV5-1 CASSLKDRGTEAFF TGCGCCAGCAGCTTAAAGGACAGGGGCACTGAAGCTTTCTTT
TRBJ1-1 NA NA TRBV11-2 CASSLEHSNTEAFF TGTGCCAGCAGCTTAGAACACAGTAACACTGAAGCTTTCTTT
TRBJ2-7 TRBD1 NA TRBV29-1 CSGTGGGEQYF TGCAGCGGGACAGGAGGTGGTGAGCAGTACTTC
TRBJ2-1 NA once TRBV18 CASSPGQNNEQFF TGTGCCAGCTCACCCGGACAGAACAATGAGCAGTTCTTC
TRBJ1-2 NA NA TRBV12-3/TRBV12-4 CASSMGGFGYTF TGTGCCAGCAGCATGGGGGGATTTGGCTACACCTTC
TRBJ2-2 NA NA TRBV11-2 CASSWGVTGELFF TGTGCCAGCAGCTGGGGGGTGACCGGGGAGCTGTTTTTT
TRBJ1-2 NA NA TRBV6-6 CASSYRRGTYGYTF TGTGCCAGCAGTTACCGTCGGGGGACCTATGGCTACACCTTC
TRBJ1-6 TRBD1 NA TRBV7-9 CASSYGDRGNSPLHF TGTGCCAGCAGCTACGGGGACAGGGGAAATTCACCCCTCCACTTT
TRBJ1-5 TRBD1 NA TRBV23-1 CASSQRARGPNNQPQHF TGCGCCAGCAGTCAACGGGCCAGGGGGCCTAACAATCAGCCCCAGCATTTT
TRBJ1-4 TRBD1 NA TRBV4-1 CASSQPDRDNEKLFF TGCGCCAGCAGCCAGCCGGACAGGGATAATGAAAAACTGTTTTTT
TRBJ2-7 TRBD2 once TRBV13 CASSWAGEYEQYF TGTGCCAGCAGTTGGGCGGGAGAGTACGAGCAGTACTTC